The rows below give T cell receptor beta chains drawn from one sample of a study of beta chain features in type 1 diabetes. The assay was immunoSEQ multiplex PCR, and TCRdb's table has in-frame clones only and misses some. Here the sample spans about 160,000 clones, roughly 60% being singletons. The sequenced sample consisted of naive CD4+ T cells from blood. The receptor source for this set is a man aged 25 to 45 with type 1 diabetes. Each CDR3 is given with its conserved first and last residue. The order of the fields is V gene, clone size, D gene, J gene, CDR3 DNA, CDR3 protein. D genes are given only for firm matches. Clone size is shown for a subset of rows, as once, few, many or a class of expanded clone.

v_call: TRBV7-8; clone_size: NA; d_call: NA; j_call: TRBJ1-6; cdr3_nt: TGTGCCAGCAGCTTAGCGCAGGGGTATAATTCACCCCTCCACTTT; cdr3_aa: CASSLAQGYNSPLHF
v_call: TRBV29-1; clone_size: few; d_call: NA; j_call: TRBJ2-1; cdr3_nt: TGCAGCGTTTCGGAGAGACTGGGATACAATGAGCAGTTCTTC; cdr3_aa: CSVSERLGYNEQFF
v_call: TRBV9; clone_size: few; d_call: NA; j_call: TRBJ1-6; cdr3_nt: TGTGCCAGCAGCGTAGAGGGCAGGGATTCACCCCTCCACTTT; cdr3_aa: CASSVEGRDSPLHF
v_call: TRBV28; clone_size: NA; d_call: NA; j_call: TRBJ2-7; cdr3_nt: TGTGCCAGCAGTCGAGGAGGCTACGAGCAGTACTTC; cdr3_aa: CASSRGGYEQYF
v_call: TRBV18; clone_size: NA; d_call: NA; j_call: TRBJ2-7; cdr3_nt: TGTGCCAGCTCACCGCAGGGAACTCCCTACGAGCAGTACTTC; cdr3_aa: CASSPQGTPYEQYF
v_call: TRBV30; clone_size: NA; d_call: TRBD1; j_call: TRBJ1-1; cdr3_nt: TGTGCCTGGAGTGTGGACAGGGAGTATCCGATGAACACTGAAGCTTTCTTT; cdr3_aa: CAWSVDREYPMNTEAFF
v_call: TRBV29-1; clone_size: few; d_call: NA; j_call: TRBJ2-3; cdr3_nt: TGCAGCGTTGAGGGCTGGGGCACCCCGCAGTATTTT; cdr3_aa: CSVEGWGTPQYF
v_call: TRBV10-3; clone_size: NA; d_call: NA; j_call: TRBJ2-1; cdr3_nt: TGTGCCATCAGCCTTTCAGTCGACAATGAGCAGTTCTTC; cdr3_aa: CAISLSVDNEQFF
v_call: TRBV9; clone_size: NA; d_call: NA; j_call: TRBJ2-5; cdr3_nt: TGTGCCAGCAGCGTAGCTCAAGAGACCCAGTACTTC; cdr3_aa: CASSVAQETQYF
v_call: TRBV4-3; clone_size: NA; d_call: TRBD1; j_call: TRBJ1-4; cdr3_nt: TGCGCCAGCAGCCGTACAGGGGGCGCGAACGCTGAAAAACTGTTTTTT; cdr3_aa: CASSRTGGANAEKLFF
v_call: TRBV9; clone_size: NA; d_call: NA; j_call: TRBJ2-7; cdr3_nt: TGTGCCAGCAGCGTAGCTACCCAAGCGGGCTACGAGCAGTACTTC; cdr3_aa: CASSVATQAGYEQYF
v_call: TRBV6-5; clone_size: NA; d_call: NA; j_call: TRBJ1-1; cdr3_nt: TGTGCCAGCAGTCGCGACCTGAACACTGAAGCTTTCTTT; cdr3_aa: CASSRDLNTEAFF
v_call: TRBV5-1; clone_size: NA; d_call: TRBD2; j_call: TRBJ2-1; cdr3_nt: TGCGCCAGCAGCTTGTGGCCTAGCGGGGGGGCCACTCACAATGAGCAGTTCTTC; cdr3_aa: CASSLWPSGGATHNEQFF
v_call: TRBV15; clone_size: NA; d_call: NA; j_call: TRBJ2-5; cdr3_nt: TGTGCCACCAGCAGAGATGGGAGGAACCAAGAGACCCAGTACTTC; cdr3_aa: CATSRDGRNQETQYF
v_call: TRBV2; clone_size: NA; d_call: TRBD1; j_call: TRBJ1-1; cdr3_nt: TGTGCCAGCAGCCCAGAACGGGACAGTCAAGCTTTCTTT; cdr3_aa: CASSPERDSQAFF
v_call: TRBV7-2; clone_size: NA; d_call: NA; j_call: TRBJ1-6; cdr3_nt: TGTGCCAGCAGCCCGGGAGGGCCCCTCCACTTT; cdr3_aa: CASSPGGPLHF
v_call: TRBV25-1; clone_size: few; d_call: NA; j_call: TRBJ2-5; cdr3_nt: TGTGCCAGCAGCGGACGGTTCCAAGAGACCCAGTACTTC; cdr3_aa: CASSGRFQETQYF
v_call: TRBV30; clone_size: NA; d_call: NA; j_call: TRBJ1-5; cdr3_nt: TGTGCCTGGAGTAGGGCAGGGCGTCAGCCCCAGCATTTT; cdr3_aa: CAWSRAGRQPQHF
v_call: TRBV7-2; clone_size: NA; d_call: TRBD2; j_call: TRBJ2-5; cdr3_nt: TGTGCCAGCAGAGCGGGGGGCCGGGAGACCCAGTACTTC; cdr3_aa: CASRAGGRETQYF
v_call: TRBV7-9; clone_size: NA; d_call: TRBD1; j_call: TRBJ2-1; cdr3_nt: TGTGCCAGCAGCCGCTTACCGGGACAGGGTTACAATGAGCAGTTCTTC; cdr3_aa: CASSRLPGQGYNEQFF
v_call: TRBV7-9; clone_size: few; d_call: TRBD2; j_call: TRBJ2-1; cdr3_nt: TGTGCCAGCAGCTTAACGACTAGCGGGGAAGGTGAGCAGTTCTTC; cdr3_aa: CASSLTTSGEGEQFF
v_call: TRBV10-3; clone_size: NA; d_call: NA; j_call: TRBJ1-2; cdr3_nt: TGTGCCATCAGTGACGGGGAATGGGAGGGCTACACCTTC; cdr3_aa: CAISDGEWEGYTF
v_call: TRBV2; clone_size: NA; d_call: NA; j_call: TRBJ2-7; cdr3_nt: TGTGCCAGCAGTGAATCGGGTGAGCAGTACTTC; cdr3_aa: CASSESGEQYF
v_call: TRBV5-1; clone_size: NA; d_call: TRBD1; j_call: TRBJ2-4; cdr3_nt: TGCGCCAGCAGCTTGTTCCGGACAGGGGCGGACATTCAGTACTTC; cdr3_aa: CASSLFRTGADIQYF
v_call: TRBV9; clone_size: few; d_call: NA; j_call: TRBJ2-6; cdr3_nt: TGTGCCAGCAGCGTGGTGTCTGGGGCCAACGTCCTGACTTTC; cdr3_aa: CASSVVSGANVLTF
v_call: TRBV9; clone_size: NA; d_call: NA; j_call: TRBJ1-6; cdr3_nt: TGTGCCAGCAGCGCAGAGGGGTGGTATAATTCACCCCTCCACTTT; cdr3_aa: CASSAEGWYNSPLHF
v_call: TRBV29-1; clone_size: NA; d_call: NA; j_call: TRBJ1-5; cdr3_nt: TGCAGCGTTGAAGCCCCCGGTGGGGGCAATCAGCCCCAGCATTTT; cdr3_aa: CSVEAPGGGNQPQHF
v_call: TRBV7-6; clone_size: NA; d_call: NA; j_call: TRBJ1-4; cdr3_nt: TGTGCCAGCAGCGCTGACATCTTCGGGGAAAAACTGTTTTTT; cdr3_aa: CASSADIFGEKLFF
v_call: TRBV2; clone_size: NA; d_call: NA; j_call: TRBJ2-4; cdr3_nt: TGTGCCAGCGTCAGGTCAAACATTCAGTACTTC; cdr3_aa: CASVRSNIQYF
v_call: TRBV5-6; clone_size: NA; d_call: TRBD1; j_call: TRBJ1-4; cdr3_nt: TGTGCCAGCAGCTACCTAAAGGACAGGAATAATGAAAAACTGTTTTTT; cdr3_aa: CASSYLKDRNNEKLFF
v_call: TRBV7-2; clone_size: NA; d_call: TRBD1; j_call: TRBJ2-5; cdr3_nt: TGTGCCAGCAGCCCAACCAACAGGGGGCGGGAGACCCAGTACTTC; cdr3_aa: CASSPTNRGRETQYF
v_call: TRBV30; clone_size: NA; d_call: NA; j_call: TRBJ1-6; cdr3_nt: TGTGCCTGGAGTAGACAGGACTATAATTCACCCCTCCACTTT; cdr3_aa: CAWSRQDYNSPLHF
v_call: TRBV29-1; clone_size: NA; d_call: NA; j_call: TRBJ2-7; cdr3_nt: TGCAGCGGGGGAAATAGCCAATACGAGCAGTACTTC; cdr3_aa: CSGGNSQYEQYF
v_call: TRBV23-1; clone_size: few; d_call: NA; j_call: TRBJ2-1; cdr3_nt: TGCGCCAGCAGTCCCTGGACCAACAATGAGCAGTTCTTC; cdr3_aa: CASSPWTNNEQFF
v_call: TRBV7-2; clone_size: NA; d_call: NA; j_call: TRBJ2-4; cdr3_nt: TGTGCCAGCAGCTTAAACAGGTTTCCTGGCATTCAGTACTTC; cdr3_aa: CASSLNRFPGIQYF
v_call: TRBV20-1; clone_size: NA; d_call: NA; j_call: TRBJ1-4; cdr3_nt: TGCAGTGTTTTGGATGAAAAACTGTTTTTT; cdr3_aa: CSVLDEKLFF
v_call: TRBV19; clone_size: NA; d_call: NA; j_call: TRBJ1-1; cdr3_nt: TGTGCCAGTAGCCGGACAGAGAACACTGAAGCTTTCTTT; cdr3_aa: CASSRTENTEAFF
v_call: TRBV25-1; clone_size: NA; d_call: NA; j_call: TRBJ2-5; cdr3_nt: TGTGCCAGCAGTGAGTTGCGGTTCCAAGAGACCCAGTACTTC; cdr3_aa: CASSELRFQETQYF
v_call: TRBV20-1; clone_size: NA; d_call: NA; j_call: TRBJ2-1; cdr3_nt: TGCAGTGCTAGTGGTTACAATGAGCAGTTCTTC; cdr3_aa: CSASGYNEQFF
v_call: TRBV10-2; clone_size: NA; d_call: TRBD1; j_call: TRBJ2-5; cdr3_nt: TGCGCCAGCAGGATGGGACAGGGACAGGAGACCCAGTACTTC; cdr3_aa: CASRMGQGQETQYF
v_call: TRBV29-1; clone_size: few; d_call: NA; j_call: TRBJ1-4; cdr3_nt: TGCAGCGTTGATAAGGGGCGTAATGAAAAACTGTTTTTT; cdr3_aa: CSVDKGRNEKLFF
v_call: TRBV5-4; clone_size: few; d_call: NA; j_call: TRBJ2-3; cdr3_nt: TGTGCCAGCAGCTGGGATCACTCTAGCACAGATACGCAGTATTTT; cdr3_aa: CASSWDHSSTDTQYF
v_call: TRBV29-1; clone_size: few; d_call: NA; j_call: TRBJ2-1; cdr3_nt: TGCAGCGTTGAGACCCCTGAGCAGTTCTTC; cdr3_aa: CSVETPEQFF
v_call: TRBV7-2; clone_size: NA; d_call: NA; j_call: TRBJ1-6; cdr3_nt: TGTGCCAGCAGCGCGACGAGGCCGACAGATACCTATAATTCACCCCTCCACTTT; cdr3_aa: CASSATRPTDTYNSPLHF
v_call: TRBV28; clone_size: NA; d_call: NA; j_call: TRBJ2-2; cdr3_nt: TGTGCCGGCCGAAGGACACAGACGAACACCGGGGAGCTGTTTTTT; cdr3_aa: CAGRRTQTNTGELFF
v_call: TRBV7-9; clone_size: few; d_call: TRBD2; j_call: TRBJ2-1; cdr3_nt: TGTGCCAGCAGCTTAGGTAGCGGGGATAGCTCCTACAATGAGCAGTTCTTC; cdr3_aa: CASSLGSGDSSYNEQFF
v_call: TRBV18; clone_size: NA; d_call: NA; j_call: TRBJ2-3; cdr3_nt: TGTGCCAGCTCACCAACGAGCACAGATACGCAGTATTTT; cdr3_aa: CASSPTSTDTQYF
v_call: TRBV29-1; clone_size: NA; d_call: NA; j_call: TRBJ2-7; cdr3_nt: TGCAGCGTAACCAGGGGGGATGAGCAGTACTTC; cdr3_aa: CSVTRGDEQYF
v_call: TRBV25-1; clone_size: NA; d_call: NA; j_call: TRBJ1-6; cdr3_nt: TGTGCCAGTCGCCCCACAGGGTTCTCCTATAATTCACCCCTCCACTTT; cdr3_aa: CASRPTGFSYNSPLHF
v_call: TRBV9; clone_size: NA; d_call: NA; j_call: TRBJ2-7; cdr3_nt: TGTGCCAGCAGCGTGGGGGCGGCGAGCTCCTACGAGCAGTACTTC; cdr3_aa: CASSVGAASSYEQYF
v_call: TRBV29-1; clone_size: NA; d_call: TRBD2; j_call: TRBJ2-1; cdr3_nt: TGCAGCGTTGCTTGGAGAACACTAGCGCACAATGAGCAGTTCTTC; cdr3_aa: CSVAWRTLAHNEQFF
v_call: TRBV18; clone_size: NA; d_call: NA; j_call: TRBJ2-1; cdr3_nt: TGTGCCAGCTCACAGTCCCAGATCAACAATGAGCAGTTCTTC; cdr3_aa: CASSQSQINNEQFF
v_call: TRBV10-3; clone_size: NA; d_call: NA; j_call: TRBJ2-1; cdr3_nt: TGTGCCATCAGTGAGTCAATCAGGGGGGCCTACAATGAGCAGTTCTTC; cdr3_aa: CAISESIRGAYNEQFF
v_call: TRBV7-9; clone_size: NA; d_call: NA; j_call: TRBJ1-1; cdr3_nt: TGTGCCAGCAGCCAGTTTTTGGACACTGAAGCTTTCTTT; cdr3_aa: CASSQFLDTEAFF
v_call: TRBV12-5; clone_size: NA; d_call: NA; j_call: TRBJ1-1; cdr3_nt: TGTGCTAGTGGTTTGCTCGGCGGAATGCCCGAAGCTTTCTTT; cdr3_aa: CASGLLGGMPEAFF
v_call: TRBV5-1; clone_size: NA; d_call: NA; j_call: TRBJ2-5; cdr3_nt: TGCGCCAGCAGCTTGTACAAGAACCAAGAGACCCAGTACTTC; cdr3_aa: CASSLYKNQETQYF
v_call: TRBV19; clone_size: NA; d_call: NA; j_call: TRBJ1-1; cdr3_nt: TGTGCCAGTAGCCGGGGGGCGTTCAGACTGAACACTGAAGCTTTCTTT; cdr3_aa: CASSRGAFRLNTEAFF
v_call: TRBV5-1; clone_size: NA; d_call: NA; j_call: TRBJ2-7; cdr3_nt: TGCGCCAGCAGCCTCGGGACACCATCCTACGAGCAGTACTTC; cdr3_aa: CASSLGTPSYEQYF
v_call: TRBV6-5; clone_size: few; d_call: NA; j_call: TRBJ2-7; cdr3_nt: TGTGCCAGCAGTTACTCCGCAGGCTCCTACGAGCAGTACTTC; cdr3_aa: CASSYSAGSYEQYF